What follows are 32 T cell receptor beta chains derived from one specimen sequenced in a study of T cells in Graves' hyperthyroidism and ophthalmopathy. RNA transcripts served as the template for amplifying TCR beta CDR3 regions. The TCR CDR3 was amplified in a first-round RT-PCR using the HTBI primer set. MiXCR was run by TCRdb on the multiplex PCR reads, yielding one entry per CDR3 protein. Here the sample spans 300,000 to 350,000 distinct CDR3 sequences, 11% to 15% being singletons. Sequencing used blood. Receptors originate from a woman under 40 with Graves' hyperthyroidism.

The chain uses TRBV5-1 and TRBJ2-7; D is unresolved. CDR1 and CDR2 (germline): SGHRS, YFSETQ. Trimming removed 7 bases at V and 3 bases at J, with 14 bases between. The CDR3 totals 13 residues. CDR3 amino acids: CASSETPLYEQYF. The CDR3 bases are TGCGCCAGCTCTGAGACCCCCCTCTACGAGCAGTACTTC.

The chain uses TRBV5-1 and TRBJ2-7; tentatively, D is TRBD1 (6 bases). Germline V gene data show CDR1 as SGHRS and CDR2 as YFSETQ. CDR3 length: 14 amino acids. V gave up 6 bases and J gave up 2 bases, with 15 bases separating them. CDR3 sequence: CASTPGVSAYEQYF. CDR3 coding DNA: TGCGCCAGCACCCCAGGGGTATCAGCCTACGAGCAGTACTTC.

The table lists this clonotype with many counts. This sequence joins TRBV12-3 or TRBV12-4 and TRBJ2-5; 10 nucleotides align to TRBD2. Trimming took 3 bases from V and 5 from J; bases not matched to a gene: 3. The CDR3 spans 14 residues. The CDR3 bases are TGTGCCAGCAGTTTCACTAGCGGGATGGAGACCCAGTACTTC. It encodes CASSFTSGMETQYF.

A few counts support this clonotype. This chain uses TRBV6-2 or TRBV6-3 with TRBJ2-7; a possible D gene is TRBD1 (5 bases). CDR1 and CDR2 from the germline V gene are MNHEY and SVGEGT. The CDR3 has 15 amino acids. Trimming stripped 5 bases from V and 0 bases from J, with 14 bases between. CDR3 residues: CASSEAGLSSYEQYF. The DNA of the CDR3 is TGTGCCAGCAGTGAAGCAGGGCTGAGCTCCTACGAGCAGTACTTC.

This clonotype was recorded at least ten times. CDR3 bases: TGTGCCTGCGCGAGCCCTAGCACAGATACGCAGTATTTT. Protein product: CACASPSTDTQYF. This chain connects TRBV30 to TRBJ2-3; no firm D call. CDR3 size: 13 residues. V shed 6 bases and J shed 0 bases, with 10 bases lying between them. Germline loops: CDR1 GTSNPN, CDR2 SVGIG (reference sequence).

In its sample, this clonotype was seen many times. V is TRBV12-3 or TRBV12-4 and J is TRBJ2-4, with 8 bases lining up with TRBD1. V gave up 7 bases and J gave up 6 bases; unmatched junction bases: 5. The CDR3 loop spans 13 amino acids. The CDR3 sequence: CASTPTGVNIQYF. DNA of the CDR3: TGTGCCAGCACACCGACAGGGGTAAACATTCAGTACTTC.

This clonotype was seen repeatedly, ten times or more. V usage is TRBV30 and J usage is TRBJ2-5; 11 nucleotides match TRBD1. Germline trimming cut 0 bases from V and 4 bases from J; bases unmatched to any gene: 7. Germline-derived CDR1 and CDR2 are GTSNPN and SVGIG (reference sequence). This CDR3 spans 16 amino acids. The CDR3: CAWSVRGQGVGETQYF. The CDR3 DNA is TGTGCCTGGAGTGTCCGGGGACAGGGGGTTGGAGAGACCCAGTACTTC. Full variable domain (rest looked up from reference TRBV30 and TRBJ2-5): SQTIHQWPATLVQPVGSPLSLECTVEGTSNPNLYWYRQAAGRGLQLLFYSVGIGQISSEVPQNLSASRPQDRQFILSSKKLLLSDSGFYLCAWSVRGQGVGETQYFGPGTRLLVL.

The chain couples TRBV13 to TRBJ2-7; TRBD2 aligns across 14 bases. CDR1 and CDR2 from the germline V gene are PRHDT and FYEKMQ (reference sequence). V shed 3 bases and J 3 bases; nucleotides not matched to a gene: 7. This CDR3 contains 17 residues. CDR3 DNA sequence: TGTGCCAGCAGCTTCGAGGGACTAGCGGGAGTTAACTACGAGCAGTACTTC. Its protein is CASSFEGLAGVNYEQYF. Filled out from reference TRBV13 and TRBJ2-7, the complete variable domain reads AAGVIQSPRHLIKEKRETATLKCYPIPRHDTVYWYQQGPGQDPQFLISFYEKMQSDKGSIPDRFSAQQFSDYHSELNMSSLELGDSALYFCASSFEGLAGVNYEQYFGPGTRLTVT.

This clonotype occurred many times. V gene TRBV28 combines with J gene TRBJ2-3; 7 bases line up with TRBD2. The CDR3 extends over 14 amino acids. In germline, CDR1 is MDHEN, CDR2 SYDVKM. J lost 1 base, V lost 6 bases, and 4 bases had no gene match. The CDR3 region is CASRLAGGTDTQYF. The DNA for the CDR3 is TGTGCCAGCAGGTTGGCGGGAGGCACAGATACGCAGTATTTT.

In its sample, this clonotype was seen many times. This chain links TRBV30 with TRBJ2-3; 7 bases are a match to TRBD2. The CDR3 is 13 residues long. J gave up 10 bases and V 5 bases, and 12 bases lay outside the gene matches. Germline lookup yields CDR1 GTSNPN and CDR2 SVGIG (reference sequence). The CDR3 reads CAWSVGRTGSQYF. The CDR3 DNA sequence: TGTGCCTGGTCGGTCGGGAGGACCGGATCGCAGTATTTT.

This clonotype showed up many times. The chain has TRBV12-3 or TRBV12-4 and TRBJ1-2; D perhaps matches TRBD1 (6 bases). The CDR3 runs 16 residues. The V gene lost 1 base and the J gene lost 0 bases, with 12 bases spanning the gap. As DNA, the CDR3 is TGTGCCAGCAGTTTAGACTCTTGGACAGCTAACTATGGCTACACCTTC. It translates to CASSLDSWTANYGYTF.

This clonotype was seen many times. The rearrangement uses TRBV24-1 and TRBJ2-2; 7 nucleotides line up with TRBD1. The germline V gene has CDR1 KGHDR and CDR2 SFDVKD. With V trimmed by 5 bases and J by 6 bases, 11 bases remained unmatched. The length of the CDR3 is 16 residues. CDR3 sequence: CATSVAGTAKAGELFF. Written as DNA, the CDR3 is TGTGCCACCAGTGTCGCCGGGACAGCCAAGGCCGGGGAGCTGTTTTTT.

This clonotype was recorded at least ten times. The chain is built from TRBV7-9 and TRBJ2-5, with 8 bases aligning to TRBD1. CDR1 and CDR2 (germline): SEHNR, FQNEAQ (reference sequence). The CDR3 covers 16 residues. Trimming cost V 1 base and J 5 bases; bases outside gene matches: 9. The CDR3 reads CASSLGPGTGEETQYF. The CDR3 nucleotides read TGTGCCAGCAGCTTAGGCCCTGGGACAGGCGAGGAGACCCAGTACTTC.

This clonotype occurred once. This chain uses TRBV7-2 with TRBJ1-4; maybe TRBD1 (6 bases). The CDR3 loop spans 13 amino acids. The germline V and J ends were trimmed by 7 bases and 10 bases, with 16 bases remaining between them. Germline V gene data show CDR1 as SGHTA and CDR2 as FQGNSA. The CDR3 is CASTRQESGKLFF. CDR3 DNA sequence: TGTGCCAGCACAAGACAGGAGTCGGGAAAACTGTTTTTT. The complete variable domain, with remaining parts taken from reference TRBV7-2 and TRBJ1-4, reads GAGVSQSPSNKVTEKGKDVELRCDPISGHTALYWYRQSLGQGLEFLIYFQGNSAPDKSGLPSDRFSAERTGGSVSTLTIQRTQQEDSAVYLCASTRQESGKLFFGSGTQLSVL.

V gene TRBV30 combines with J gene TRBJ2-1, with D possibly matching TRBD1 (6 bases). The length of the CDR3 is 14 residues. The germline V gene has CDR1 GTSNPN and CDR2 SVGIG (reference sequence). V shed 2 bases and J shed 10 bases, with 18 bases lying between them. CDR3 coding DNA: TGTGCCTGGAGTAGACAGGCTAACGTGGGGGAGCAGTTCTTC. It yields the protein CAWSRQANVGEQFF. The variable domain in full, completed from reference TRBV30 and TRBJ2-1, reads SQTIHQWPATLVQPVGSPLSLECTVEGTSNPNLYWYRQAAGRGLQLLFYSVGIGQISSEVPQNLSASRPQDRQFILSSKKLLLSDSGFYLCAWSRQANVGEQFFGPGTRLTVL.

This clonotype was counted ten times or more. The chain carries TRBV20-1 and TRBJ2-1, with D possibly matching TRBD1 (6 bases). The CDR3 length is 13 residues. Germline CDR1 and CDR2: DFQATT and SNEGSKA (reference sequence). Trimming shortened V by 0 bases and J by 8 bases, and 11 bases separated the two germline ends. CDR3 region: CSARDPRGHEQFF. CDR3 sequence (DNA): TGCAGTGCTAGAGATCCCAGGGGCCATGAGCAGTTCTTC.

This clonotype has ten or more counts. The chain joins TRBV20-1 to TRBJ2-7; 7 positions match TRBD2. Germline V CDR1 and CDR2: DFQATT, SNEGSKA (reference sequence). Trimming removed 6 bases from V and 3 bases from J; junction bases left unmatched: 11. The CDR3 covers 14 residues. Here the CDR3 reads CSAIGERGDYEQYF. The CDR3 DNA follows: TGCAGTGCCATTGGGGAGCGGGGAGACTACGAGCAGTACTTC.

This clonotype was counted ten times or more. V gene TRBV27 combines with J gene TRBJ2-2; D gene uncertain. The ends were cut back, 5 bases at V and 5 bases at J, with 6 bases in the middle. Germline V lookup: CDR1 MNHEY, CDR2 SMNVEV (reference sequence). The CDR3 covers 12 residues. The CDR3 sequence: CASSRQTGELFF. The CDR3 nucleotides are TGTGCCAGCAGTCGCCAGACCGGGGAGCTGTTTTTT.

This clonotype was detected only once. No conserved phenylalanine or tryptophan is present at the end of the CDR3, so a read error is the likely explanation. This chain connects TRBV13 to TRBJ2-7; TRBD1 is a possible D gene (6 bases). Trimming pared 3 bases from V and 5 bases from J, leaving 17 bases between. Per the germline V gene, CDR1 is PRHDT and CDR2 is FYEKMQ (reference sequence). CDR3 length: 15 residues. The CDR3 loop is CASSFPDRRVDEQYL. CDR3 bases: TGTGCCAGCAGCTTCCCCGACAGGAGAGTGGACGAGCAGTACCTC.

This clonotype has ten or more counts. The chain employs TRBV5-4 and TRBJ2-6; D is undetermined. Germline-derived CDR1 and CDR2 are SGHNT and YYREEE (reference sequence). Trimming removed 1 base at V and 0 bases at J, with 8 bases between. CDR3 length equals 16 residues. The CDR3 loop reads CASSLPSRSGANVLTF. The DNA of the CDR3 is TGTGCCAGCAGCTTGCCCTCCCGCTCTGGGGCCAACGTCCTGACTTTC.

This chain connects TRBV7-2 to TRBJ2-7, with D tentatively TRBD1 (6 bases). Deletions cut 5 bases from V and 2 bases from J, with 10 bases between. Germline values: CDR1 SGHTA, CDR2 FQGNSA. The CDR3 runs to 13 residues. This CDR3 reads CASSVGHPYEQYF. The CDR3 DNA reads TGTGCCAGCAGCGTGGGACACCCCTACGAGCAGTACTTC. Using reference TRBV7-2 and TRBJ2-7 for the parts outside the CDR3, the full variable domain is GAGVSQSPSNKVTEKGKDVELRCDPISGHTALYWYRQSLGQGLEFLIYFQGNSAPDKSGLPSDRFSAERTGGSVSTLTIQRTQQEDSAVYLCASSVGHPYEQYFGPGTRLTVT.

The rearrangement uses TRBV7-9 and TRBJ2-2; the D is unclear. The CDR3 contains 19 residues. Germline loops: CDR1 SEHNR, CDR2 FQNEAQ (reference sequence). V lost 7 bases and J lost 2, with 26 bases in between. The CDR3 here is CASTPPLATHSGNTGELFF. The CDR3 nucleotides are TGTGCCAGCACCCCACCGCTGGCGACCCATTCCGGAAACACCGGGGAGCTGTTTTTT.

This clonotype was counted many times. The chain carries TRBV28 and TRBJ1-2; a possible D gene is TRBD1 (6 bases). This CDR3 comprises 12 residues. The germline V gene has CDR1 MDHEN and CDR2 SYDVKM. Trimming removed 3 bases from V and 7 bases from J, with 9 bases in between. CDR3 in amino acids: CASSLGALGYTF. CDR3 in DNA: TGTGCCAGCAGTTTGGGGGCGCTTGGCTACACCTTC.

This clonotype came up many times. CDR3 loop: CASSSRDRVYYGYTF. In nucleotides, the CDR3 is TGTGCCAGCAGTTCCCGGGACAGGGTTTACTATGGCTACACCTTC. The chain carries TRBV6-1 and TRBJ1-2; TRBD1 agrees at 9 bases. Losses at the gene ends were 5 bases for V and 3 bases for J; bases not matched to a gene: 7. The CDR3 extends over 15 amino acids. Germline CDR1 MNHNS, CDR2 SASEGT.

This clonotype was counted between two and nine times. This sequence joins TRBV5-1 and TRBJ1-4, with D perhaps matching TRBD1 (6 bases). This CDR3 is 13 amino acids long. The V end lost 0 bases, the J end lost 9 bases, and 9 bases lay between the germline ends. The germline gives CDR1 SGHRS, CDR2 YFSETQ. The DNA of the CDR3 is TGCGCCAGCAGCTTGGAAGGGGGGCAAAAACTGTTTTTT. It translates to CASSLEGGQKLFF.

Notes on this clonotype: Given a much more abundant clone one base away, this may be a read error. The V gene is TRBV28, the J gene TRBJ1-5, with 7 nucleotides matching TRBD1. Per the germline V gene, CDR1 is MDHEN and CDR2 is SYDVKM. CDR3 length: 16 residues. V lost 9 bases to trimming and J lost 2 bases; unmatched junction nucleotides: 13. CDR3 bases: TGTGCCAGAACCCCGACGACAGGGTATGGCAATCAGCCCCAGCATTTT. This translates into CARTPTTGYGNQPQHF.

This clonotype was observed a handful of times. V usage is TRBV20-1 and J usage is TRBJ2-5; D is unresolved. V lost 1 base, J lost 5 bases, and 14 bases lay in between. Per germline, CDR1 DFQATT and CDR2 SNEGSKA (reference sequence). This CDR3 spans 14 amino acids. CDR3: CSARAPLGRETQYF. The CDR3 DNA follows: TGCAGTGCTAGAGCTCCCCTAGGGCGGGAGACCCAGTACTTC.

This clonotype showed up many times. The chain couples TRBV28 to TRBJ1-5; no firm D call. The CDR3 consists of 16 residues. V was cut by 6 bases and J by 4 bases, with 19 bases left in between. Germline V gene data show CDR1 as MDHEN and CDR2 as SYDVKM. Here the CDR3 DNA reads TGTGCCAGCAGGGGAAGAGCTACAGAAGCTAATCAGCCCCAGCATTTT. Translation: CASRGRATEANQPQHF.

Ten or more counts support this clonotype. The V and J genes are TRBV12-3 or TRBV12-4 and TRBJ1-1, with 9 bases aligning to TRBD1. Trimming cost V 5 bases and J 7 bases; bases outside gene matches: 5. The CDR3 runs 13 residues. The CDR3 region is CASSGGQGREAFF. For the CDR3, the DNA is TGTGCCAGCAGTGGGGGACAGGGTCGTGAAGCTTTCTTT.

This clonotype was found a few times. V gene TRBV19 combines with J gene TRBJ1-4; 7 bases are a match to TRBD1. Unmatched junction bases numbered 10, after V lost 3 bases and J lost 6 bases. Per the germline V gene, CDR1 is LNHDA and CDR2 is SQIVND (reference sequence). The CDR3 consists of 16 residues. CDR3 in amino acids: CASSILGQSTDEKLFF. CDR3 bases: TGTGCCAGTAGTATCTTGGGACAGTCCACCGATGAAAAACTGTTTTTT.

This clonotype has a count of ten or more. V usage is TRBV5-1 and J usage is TRBJ2-7; 10 bases match TRBD1. Germline CDR1 reads SGHRS; CDR2 reads YFSETQ. Losses at the gene ends were 1 base for V and 7 bases for J; bases not matched to a gene: 8. The CDR3 is 15 residues long. The CDR3 coding sequence is TGCGCCAGCAGCTTGCGGGACAGGGGCCTCGGGGAGCAGTACTTC. Translated: CASSLRDRGLGEQYF.

There are a few counts of this clonotype. The rearrangement joins TRBV19 to TRBJ2-2; 9 bases fit TRBD1. CDR3 size: 17 residues. J lost 4 bases, V lost 3 bases, and 9 bases had no gene match. The germline CDR1 and CDR2 sequences are LNHDA and SQIVND (reference sequence). This CDR3 reads CASSMLPGQGSTGELFF. CDR3 nucleotides: TGTGCCAGTAGTATGCTTCCGGGACAGGGAAGCACCGGGGAGCTGTTTTTT.